This section outlines one T cell receptor beta chain sequence together with its context. Other nucleotide sequences in the sample specify the same CDR3. Germline V lookup: CDR1 GTSNPN, CDR2 SVGIG (reference sequence). The CDR3 runs 12 residues. Trimming at V came to 2 bases and at J to 6 bases, leaving 4 bases not matched to a gene. A FACSAria was used to sort CD4+ and CD8+ T cells. These cells came from PBMCs. The data stem from a study of CD8+ T cells in alopecia areata. Sequencing used cDNA as its template, made by extracting RNA and reverse transcribing it. Clones were read by immunoSEQ multiplex PCR, and TCRdb kept only the in-frame ones, dropping some. In the table there are roughly 140,000 clones, about 53% of which are singletons.

This sequence was found in a human donor with alopecia areata. This specimen was CD8+ T cells sorted from blood, taken at week 0. V and J are TRBV30 and TRBJ2-7, with TRBD2 identical over 7 bases. The DNA of the CDR3 is TGTGCCTGGAGTATGGGGGGGACCGAGCAGTACTTC. Its protein is CAWSMGGTEQYF.